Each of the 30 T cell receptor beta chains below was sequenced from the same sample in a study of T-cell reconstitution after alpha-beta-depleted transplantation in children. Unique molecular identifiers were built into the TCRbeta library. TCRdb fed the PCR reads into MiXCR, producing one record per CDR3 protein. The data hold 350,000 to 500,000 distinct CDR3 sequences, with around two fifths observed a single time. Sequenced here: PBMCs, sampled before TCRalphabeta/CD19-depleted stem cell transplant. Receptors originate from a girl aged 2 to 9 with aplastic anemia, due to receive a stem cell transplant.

CDR3: CASSLEEMGEQFF. CDR3 DNA: TGTGCCAGCAGCTTAGAGGAGATGGGTGAGCAGTTCTTC. The chain uses TRBV11-2 and TRBJ2-1; D gene unclear. CDR3 length: 13 amino acids. Trimming pared 0 bases from V and 9 bases from J, leaving 9 bases between. The germline V gene has CDR1 SGHAT and CDR2 FQNNGV.

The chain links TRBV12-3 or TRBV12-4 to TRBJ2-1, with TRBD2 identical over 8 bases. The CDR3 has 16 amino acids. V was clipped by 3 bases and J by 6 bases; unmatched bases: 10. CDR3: CASSFLGGGASNEQFF. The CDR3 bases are TGTGCCAGCAGTTTTCTCGGGGGGGGCGCAAGCAATGAGCAGTTCTTC.

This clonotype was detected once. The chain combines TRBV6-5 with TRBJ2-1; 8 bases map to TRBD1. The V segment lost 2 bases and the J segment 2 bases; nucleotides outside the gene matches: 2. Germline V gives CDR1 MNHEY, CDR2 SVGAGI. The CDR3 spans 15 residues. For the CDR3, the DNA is TGTGCCAGCAGTTACGCAGGGGGCACCTACAATGAGCAGTTCTTC. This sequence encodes CASSYAGGTYNEQFF.

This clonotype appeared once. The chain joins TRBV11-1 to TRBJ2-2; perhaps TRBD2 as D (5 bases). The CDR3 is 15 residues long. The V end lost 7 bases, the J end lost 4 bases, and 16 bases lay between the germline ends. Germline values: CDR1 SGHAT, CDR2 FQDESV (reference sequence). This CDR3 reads CASKRTVAGTGELFF. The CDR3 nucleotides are TGTGCCAGCAAAAGGACGGTGGCGGGCACCGGGGAGCTGTTTTTT.

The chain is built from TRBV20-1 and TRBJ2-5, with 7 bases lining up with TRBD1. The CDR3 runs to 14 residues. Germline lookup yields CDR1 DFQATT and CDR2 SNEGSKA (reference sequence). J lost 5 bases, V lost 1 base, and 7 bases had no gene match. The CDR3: CSARVPAQGETQYF. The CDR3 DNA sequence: TGCAGTGCTAGAGTCCCCGCACAGGGGGAGACCCAGTACTTC.

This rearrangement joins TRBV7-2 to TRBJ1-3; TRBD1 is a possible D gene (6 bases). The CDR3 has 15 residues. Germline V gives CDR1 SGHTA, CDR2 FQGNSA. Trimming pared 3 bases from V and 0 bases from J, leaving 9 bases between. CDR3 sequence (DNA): TGTGCCAGCAGCTTTATGGGGGCCTCTGGAAACACCATATATTTT. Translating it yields CASSFMGASGNTIYF.

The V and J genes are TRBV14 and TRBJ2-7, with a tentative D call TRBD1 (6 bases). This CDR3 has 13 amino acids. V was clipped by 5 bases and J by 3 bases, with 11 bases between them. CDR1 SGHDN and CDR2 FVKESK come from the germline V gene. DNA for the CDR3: TGTGCCAGCAGCAACGGACAGCTCTACGAGCAGTACTTC. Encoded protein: CASSNGQLYEQYF.

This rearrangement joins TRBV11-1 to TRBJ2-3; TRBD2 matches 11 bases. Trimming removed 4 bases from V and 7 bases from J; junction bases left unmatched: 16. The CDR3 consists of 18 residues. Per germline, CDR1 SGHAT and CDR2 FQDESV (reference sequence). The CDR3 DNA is TGTGCCAGCAGCTCACCCGCCCGACTAGCGGGGATAGGGCATACGCAGTATTTT. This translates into CASSSPARLAGIGHTQYF.

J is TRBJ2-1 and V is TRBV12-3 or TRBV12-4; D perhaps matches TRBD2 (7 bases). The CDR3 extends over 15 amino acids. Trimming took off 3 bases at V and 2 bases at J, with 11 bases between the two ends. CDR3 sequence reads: CASSFEGGAYNEQFF. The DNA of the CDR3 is TGTGCCAGCAGTTTCGAGGGGGGGGCCTACAATGAGCAGTTCTTC.

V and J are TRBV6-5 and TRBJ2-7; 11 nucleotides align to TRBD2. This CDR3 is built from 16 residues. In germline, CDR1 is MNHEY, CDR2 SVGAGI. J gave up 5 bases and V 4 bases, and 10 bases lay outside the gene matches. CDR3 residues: CASSFTSGSTGDEQYF. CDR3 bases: TGTGCCAGCAGTTTCACTAGCGGGAGTACCGGTGACGAGCAGTACTTC.

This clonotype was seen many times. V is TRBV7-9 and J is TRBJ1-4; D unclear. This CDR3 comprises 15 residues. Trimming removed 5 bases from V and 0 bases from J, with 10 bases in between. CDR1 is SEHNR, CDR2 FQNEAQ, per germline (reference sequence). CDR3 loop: CASSGPEATNEKLFF. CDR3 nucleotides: TGTGCCAGCAGCGGCCCTGAAGCAACTAATGAAAAACTGTTTTTT.

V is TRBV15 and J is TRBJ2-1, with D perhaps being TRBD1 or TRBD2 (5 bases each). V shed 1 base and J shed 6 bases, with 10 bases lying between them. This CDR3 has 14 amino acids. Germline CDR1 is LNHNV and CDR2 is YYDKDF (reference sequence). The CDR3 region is CATSRAGRLNEQFF. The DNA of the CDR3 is TGTGCCACCAGCAGAGCGGGGCGGCTCAATGAGCAGTTCTTC.

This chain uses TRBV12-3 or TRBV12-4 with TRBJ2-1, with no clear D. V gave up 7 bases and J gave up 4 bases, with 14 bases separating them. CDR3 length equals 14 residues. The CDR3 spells CASTRINLYNEQFF. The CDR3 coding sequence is TGTGCCAGCACGAGGATTAATCTTTACAATGAGCAGTTCTTC.

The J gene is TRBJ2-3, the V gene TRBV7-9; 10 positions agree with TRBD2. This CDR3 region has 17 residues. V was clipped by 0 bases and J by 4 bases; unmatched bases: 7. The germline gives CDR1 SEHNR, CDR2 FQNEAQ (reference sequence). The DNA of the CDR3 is TGTGCCAGCAGCTTAGCTCCTAGCGGGAGCTTCCCAGATACGCAGTATTTT. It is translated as CASSLAPSGSFPDTQYF.

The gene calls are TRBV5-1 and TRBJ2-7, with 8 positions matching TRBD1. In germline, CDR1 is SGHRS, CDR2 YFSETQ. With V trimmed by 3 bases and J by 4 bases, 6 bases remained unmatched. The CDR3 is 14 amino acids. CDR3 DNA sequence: TGCGCCAGCAGCTCCGGACAGGGAAGGTACGAGCAGTACTTC. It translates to CASSSGQGRYEQYF.

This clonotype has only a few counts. In nucleotides, the CDR3 is TGCAGTGCTCAGGGACTAGCGGGAGAAGAGACCCAGTACTTC. This gives the protein CSAQGLAGEETQYF. The gene calls are TRBV20-1 and TRBJ2-5; 14 bases match TRBD2. The CDR3 contains 14 residues. J was trimmed by 3 bases and V by 5 bases; bases with no gene match: 2. Germline assignment: CDR1 DFQATT and CDR2 SNEGSKA (reference sequence).

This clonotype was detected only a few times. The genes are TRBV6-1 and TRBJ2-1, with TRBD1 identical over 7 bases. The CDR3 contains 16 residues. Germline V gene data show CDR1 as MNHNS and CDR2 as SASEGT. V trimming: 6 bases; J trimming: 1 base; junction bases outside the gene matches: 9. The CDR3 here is CASRTTGVTSYNEQFF. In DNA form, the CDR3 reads TGTGCCAGCAGGACAACAGGGGTCACATCCTACAATGAGCAGTTCTTC.

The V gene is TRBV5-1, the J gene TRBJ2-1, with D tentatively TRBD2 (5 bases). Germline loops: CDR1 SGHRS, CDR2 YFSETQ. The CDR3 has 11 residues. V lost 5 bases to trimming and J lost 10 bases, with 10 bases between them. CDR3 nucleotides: TGCGCCAGCAGTCGCGGGTGGGAGCAGTTCTTC. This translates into CASSRGWEQFF.

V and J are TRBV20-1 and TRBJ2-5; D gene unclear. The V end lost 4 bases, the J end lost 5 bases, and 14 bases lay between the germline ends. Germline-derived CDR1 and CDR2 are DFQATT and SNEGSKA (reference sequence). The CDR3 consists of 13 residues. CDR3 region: CSAIDGVGETQYF. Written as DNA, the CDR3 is TGCAGTGCTATCGACGGAGTAGGGGAGACCCAGTACTTC.

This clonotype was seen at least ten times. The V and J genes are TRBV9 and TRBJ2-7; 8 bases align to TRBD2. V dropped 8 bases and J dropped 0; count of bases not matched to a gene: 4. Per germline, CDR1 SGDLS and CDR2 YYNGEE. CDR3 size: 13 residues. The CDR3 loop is CASPGGISYEQYF. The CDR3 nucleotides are TGTGCCAGTCCGGGAGGGATCTCCTACGAGCAGTACTTC.

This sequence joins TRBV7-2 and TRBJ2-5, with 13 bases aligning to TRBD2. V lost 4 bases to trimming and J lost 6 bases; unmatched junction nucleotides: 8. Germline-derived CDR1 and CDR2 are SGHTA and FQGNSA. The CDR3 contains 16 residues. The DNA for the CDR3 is TGTGCCAGCAGCTCAGCCGGGACTAGCGGGGCGAAGACCCAGTACTTC. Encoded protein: CASSSAGTSGAKTQYF.

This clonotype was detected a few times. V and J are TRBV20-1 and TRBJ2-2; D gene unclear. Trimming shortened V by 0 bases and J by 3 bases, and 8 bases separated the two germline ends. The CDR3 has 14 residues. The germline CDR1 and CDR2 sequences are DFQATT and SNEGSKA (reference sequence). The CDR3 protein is CSARDWQYTGELFF. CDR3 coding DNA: TGCAGTGCTAGAGATTGGCAATACACCGGGGAGCTGTTTTTT.

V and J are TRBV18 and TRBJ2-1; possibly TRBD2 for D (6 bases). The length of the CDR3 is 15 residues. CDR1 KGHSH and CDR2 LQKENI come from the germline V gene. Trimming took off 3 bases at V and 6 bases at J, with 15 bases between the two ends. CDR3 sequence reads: CASSPSLGGSNEQFF. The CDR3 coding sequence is TGTGCCAGCTCACCGTCATTAGGAGGGAGCAATGAGCAGTTCTTC.

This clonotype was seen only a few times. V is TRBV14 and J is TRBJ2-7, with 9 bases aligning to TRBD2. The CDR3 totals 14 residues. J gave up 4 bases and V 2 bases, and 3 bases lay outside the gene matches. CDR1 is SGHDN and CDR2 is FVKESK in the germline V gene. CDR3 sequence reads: CASSQPGLAYEQYF. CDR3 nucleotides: TGTGCCAGCAGCCAACCCGGACTAGCGTACGAGCAGTACTTC.

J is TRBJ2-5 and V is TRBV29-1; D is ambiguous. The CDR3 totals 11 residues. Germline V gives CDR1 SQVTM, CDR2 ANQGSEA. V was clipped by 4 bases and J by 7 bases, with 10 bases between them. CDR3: CSVGPKGTQYF. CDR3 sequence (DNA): TGCAGCGTTGGGCCGAAAGGGACCCAGTACTTC. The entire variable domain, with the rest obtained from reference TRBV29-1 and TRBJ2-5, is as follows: SAVISQKPSRDICQRGTSLTIQCQVDSQVTMMFWYRQQPGQSLTLIATANQGSEATYESGFVIDKFPISRPNLTFSTLTVSNMSPEDSSIYLCSVGPKGTQYFGPGTRLLVL.

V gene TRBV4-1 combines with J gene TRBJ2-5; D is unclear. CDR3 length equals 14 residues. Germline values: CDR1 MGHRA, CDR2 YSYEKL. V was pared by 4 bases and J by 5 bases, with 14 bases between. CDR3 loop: CASSRVKGAETQYF. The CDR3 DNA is TGCGCCAGCAGCCGTGTGAAAGGAGCCGAGACCCAGTACTTC.

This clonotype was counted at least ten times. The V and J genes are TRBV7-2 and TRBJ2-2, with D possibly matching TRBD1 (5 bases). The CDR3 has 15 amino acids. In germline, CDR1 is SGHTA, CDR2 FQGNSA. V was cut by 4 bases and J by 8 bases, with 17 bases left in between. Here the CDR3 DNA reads TGTGCCAGCAGCTACGACAGACTGCGCAGGGGGGAGCTGTTTTTT. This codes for CASSYDRLRRGELFF. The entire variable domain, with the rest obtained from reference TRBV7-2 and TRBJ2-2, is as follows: GAGVSQSPSNKVTEKGKDVELRCDPISGHTALYWYRQSLGQGLEFLIYFQGNSAPDKSGLPSDRFSAERTGGSVSTLTIQRTQQEDSAVYLCASSYDRLRRGELFFGEGSRLTVL.

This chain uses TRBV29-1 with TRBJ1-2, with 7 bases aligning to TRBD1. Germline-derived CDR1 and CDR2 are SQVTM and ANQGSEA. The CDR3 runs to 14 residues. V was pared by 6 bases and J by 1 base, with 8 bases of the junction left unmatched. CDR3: CSVLWDSLNYGYTF. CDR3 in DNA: TGCAGCGTCCTCTGGGACAGTCTTAACTATGGCTACACCTTC.

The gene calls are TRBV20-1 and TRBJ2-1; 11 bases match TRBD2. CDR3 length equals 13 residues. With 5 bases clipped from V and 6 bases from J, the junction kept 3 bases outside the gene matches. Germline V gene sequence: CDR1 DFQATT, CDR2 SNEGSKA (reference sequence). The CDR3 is CSALAGGGNEQFF. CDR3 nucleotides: TGCAGTGCTCTAGCGGGAGGCGGCAATGAGCAGTTCTTC.

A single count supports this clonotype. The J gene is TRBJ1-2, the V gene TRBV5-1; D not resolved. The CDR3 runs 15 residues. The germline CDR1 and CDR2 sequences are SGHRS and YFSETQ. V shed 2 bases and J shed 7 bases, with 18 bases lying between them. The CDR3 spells CASSFWAAKISGYTF. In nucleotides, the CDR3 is TGCGCCAGCAGCTTTTGGGCCGCGAAAATATCTGGCTACACCTTC.